Listed here is a single T cell receptor beta chain. No antigen is known for it. The sample comes from a study of T cell responses to AZD1222 COVID-19 vaccine. Study observations and caveats: Spike-wide coverage was observed for vaccine-associated CD4 TCRs, with dominant responses at 160-218 and 743-854. Nearly half of spike-specific TCRs reportedly target variant regions that are unmutated in the B.1.351 and B.1.1.7 variants.

Clones were sequenced by immunoSEQ multiplex PCR, and TCRdb holds only the in-frame ones, with some missing. The sample holds some 120,000 clones; under 85% are singletons and the top ten take approximately 6.2%. The V gene lost 1 base and the J gene lost 6 bases, with 19 bases spanning the gap. Germline CDR1 reads SGHTA; CDR2 reads FQGNSA. The CDR3 is 17 residues long. The source is an adult in good health. Sequenced material: peripheral blood, taken on day 0 of AZD1222 vaccination. The chain is built from TRBV7-2 and TRBJ2-1, with a tentative D call TRBD2 (5 bases). Here the CDR3 reads CASSLESGLARSNEQFF. CDR3 sequence (DNA): TGTGCCAGCAGCTTAGAGAGCGGCCTCGCCCGCTCCAATGAGCAGTTCTTC.